This record looks at one T cell receptor beta chain sequence and its context. In the source study's methods: Nucleated cell counts were estimated from reference gene primer amplification. The assay was immunoSEQ multiplex PCR, and TCRdb's table has in-frame clones only and misses some. From that table come the V and J calls and clone size; the DNA was used to work out D and trimming. The data hold tens of thousands of clones, with more than 60% observed a single time. The CDR3 is made up of 16 amino acids. CDR1 and CDR2 (germline): LGHDT, YNNKEL (reference sequence). V lost 4 bases, J lost 4 bases, and 18 bases lay in between. This entry belongs to a study of blood T cell repertoires in COVID-19. About the study: Acute and convalescent COVID-19 specimens originated in the United States, Italy and Spain. T cells, B-cell-depleted T cells, or PBMCs provided the cDNA or gDNA that served as material.

This chain links TRBV3-1 (or the pseudogene TRBV3-2) with TRBJ2-3, with a possible D match to TRBD2 (6 bases). This sequence was found in a woman aged 65 to 85 with acute or convalescent COVID-19. Material: peripheral blood. This CDR3 is CASSPILGAGPDTQYF. In DNA form, the CDR3 reads TGTGCCAGCAGCCCCATCCTTGGAGCGGGCCCAGATACGCAGTATTTT.